This T cell receptor beta chain stems from a study of T cell repertoires in cytomegalovirus infection. This clonotype turned up a few times. From the reads, TCRdb called clonotypes with MiXCR, one entry per CDR3 protein. This sample has 450,000 to 650,000 distinct CDR3 sequences; more than 25% occur once, and the top ten carry 13%. CDR1 is SEHNR and CDR2 is FQNEAQ in the germline V gene (reference sequence). This CDR3 has 15 amino acids. The V and J ends lost 5 bases and 4 bases respectively, with 12 bases between them. The J gene is TRBJ1-6, the V gene TRBV7-9; D gene uncertain. The sequenced sample consisted of PBMCs. The sequence derives from a human donor in good health (CMV status not recorded). Some clones in this sample may be carry-over from other donors' samples. CDR3 amino acids: CASSLRTAYNSPLHF. The CDR3 DNA reads TGTGCCAGCAGCCTAAGGACCGCTTATAATTCACCCCTCCACTTT.